This T cell receptor (beta chain) was sequenced for a study of CD8 T cells in Susac syndrome. The ends lost 6 bases at V and 5 bases at J; junction bases unmatched: 9. This CDR3 is built from 14 residues. When the RNA was reverse transcribed, random hexamers were used with an input of about 0.5 to 1 ug. Using its own MiXCR run on the immunoSEQ multiplex PCR reads, TCRdb lists one record per CDR3 protein. In the table there are about 180,000 distinct CDR3 sequences, approximately 94% of which are singletons. The gene calls are TRBV12-3 or TRBV12-4 and TRBJ1-1; 7 bases fit TRBD1. Sequencing was performed on CD4+ T cells from PBMCs. The sequence was obtained from a human donor with Susac syndrome. CDR3 sequence reads: CASRLGTARTEAFF. The DNA of the CDR3 is TGTGCCAGCAGACTTGGGACAGCCAGAACTGAAGCTTTCTTT.